The clone carrying this T cell receptor (beta chain) was counted only a few times. Its specificity is not known. The sample is drawn from a study of cytomegalovirus exposure and HLA in healthy donors. Overall study: Earlier findings included about 120 million unique TCR beta sequences obtained from 170 million or so T cells.

The CDR3 spans 15 residues. The junction had 8 bases not matched to a gene; V was cut back by 0 bases and J by 6 bases. Germline values: CDR1 SGDLS, CDR2 YYNGEE. PCR employed 60 Vbeta and 13 Jbeta primers. Only in-frame clones appear in the TCRdb table, and some are missing; sequencing was by immunoSEQ multiplex PCR. This table has some 210,000 clones, around 83% appearing once. Study-wide findings and caveats: Several of the most significant clusters appeared, in a later analysis, to be linked to common viral pathogens. The study dropped some indistinguishable V segments, TRBV6-2 and TRBV6-3 among them. Later analysis identified a missense DCLRE1C variant that was linked to TCR beta V- and J-gene trimming.

This clonotype was sampled from a woman aged 50 to 60 in good health and CMV-seropositive. The chain carries TRBV9 and TRBJ1-2, with 7 bases fitting TRBD1. Source material: PBMCs. The CDR3 DNA is TGTGCCAGCAGCGTAGGACCACAGGGGCCCCATGGCTACACCTTC. The encoded protein is CASSVGPQGPHGYTF.